The subject of this entry is one T cell receptor (beta chain). The specificity of this receptor is unknown. Within one base of it there is no much larger clone, and no base qualities were kept. Receptors were amplified or captured by the immunoSEQ multiplex PCR assay. The multiplex PCR relied on a mix of 60 forward primers for TCR Vbeta segments and 13 reverse primers for TCR Jbeta segments. The CDR3 region of rearranged TCR beta genes was amplified from genomic DNA with a multiplex PCR assay. The Illumina HiSeq System was used to sequence the amplified TCR beta libraries as 87-base-pair reads. As for the authors' bioinformatics: A later analysis counted approximately 84 million unique TCR beta chains across the 666 repertoires, and around 9.9 million of these chains were shared by at least two donors. To remove PCR and sequencing errors, raw reads were error-corrected and collapsed into unique sequences using a nearest-neighbor algorithm that merged closely related sequences. V, D and J gene segments were assigned by aligning CDR3 sequences to IMGT reference sequences. For a sequence to be retained, a match of at least six nucleotides to both a V gene segment and a J gene segment was required. A rearrangement was called productive if the CDR3 had no stop codons and remained in frame with V and J, and every other rearrangement was called non-productive. Following IMGT convention, CDR3 was defined as the stretch from the second conserved V-encoded cysteine up to the conserved J-encoded phenylalanine. The earlier analysis of 500 to 650 of the donors excluded any sequence lacking an unambiguous match to a single V gene segment. In an earlier analysis of several hundred of the donors, V segments were called functional above 56.7% productive rearrangements and were called segregating when the between-donor standard deviation exceeded 5%. To diagnose cytomegalovirus status from the catalog of TCR beta chain sequences, a statistical classification framework was built. In a later analysis, V and J genes were assigned by comparing TCR nucleotide sequences against IMGT/GENE-DB human TR gene sequences. Using the TCRdist pipeline, a later analysis assigned CDR3 sequences along with most-parsimonious VDJ recombination scenarios. A later analysis defined each TCR beta chain by its CDR3 amino acid sequence plus V-gene family, and excluded reads lacking a unique V-gene family. A later analysis removed several hundred highly shared, low-generation-probability nucleotide sequences to deal with suspected cross-contamination and a sequencing artifact. In a later analysis, a clonal expansion index for each public chain was calculated from normalized within-repertoire ranks of inferred template counts. Generation probabilities in a later analysis came from a VDJ recombination model fitted to out-of-frame rearrangements, and those results were checked against IGoR. Hypergeometric tests were used in a later analysis to score TCR-TCR, TCR-HLA and TCR-CMV co-occurrence, with a repertoire-size bias correction applied to the TCR pairs. To estimate false discovery rates, a later analysis permuted the HLA or CMV assignments 20 times. In a later analysis, co-occurring TCRs were grouped using DBSCAN, and TCRdist sequence similarity was added for clustering within HLA-allele-positive subsets. Repertoires with fewer than 30,000 or more than 120,000 public chains were left out of co-occurrence clustering, as were a handful of repertoires with anomalous nucleotide sharing. TCRdb's version of the immuneACCESS table is confined to in-frame rearrangements and falls short of the full clone set. An unresolved V gene accounts for under half of the shortfall where checked; the remainder is of unknown origin. D and trimming were read from the DNA, whereas the V and J calls and clone size are those reported in that table. This sample is represented by about 200,000 clones; 75% to 85% of them were singletons. The leading ten clones occupy approximately 0.4% of the sample.

This record belongs to a study of cytomegalovirus exposure and HLA in healthy donors (TCRdb year 2017). The study in broad terms: In an earlier analysis of 587 of the donors, about 270 Gb of sequence data and 95 million to 130 million unique TCR beta sequences from roughly 180 million T cells were reported. Because of strong linkage in the cohort, roughly 5 DR-DQ haplotypes were treated as single units for association and clustering. The genetic ancestry cluster associated with self-reported Caucasian donors included 81% of the roughly 360 genotyped donors. An early release covering some 640 HLA-typed donors comprised about 290 gigabases of sequencing data and some 79 million unique TCR sequences. Typing coverage varied by locus: roughly 620-630 donors for A, B, C, DRB1 and DQB1; about 520 for DQA1; some 610 for DPA1; 450 to 480 for DPB1. A separate validation cohort of roughly 110 different subjects was used in addition to the roughly 700-subject first cohort. Both class I and class II loci were covered by HLA typing, at four-digit resolution. Donor age, sex, ethnicity and CMV serostatus were compiled alongside the repertoire data. On average, 235,054 unique TCR beta nucleotide sequences were sequenced per donor among 350 to 400 genotyped donors of the cohort, with roughly a sixth of those sequences being non-productive. In the later analysis, no new phenotypic data were used to find candidate immune exposures; instead, reliance was placed on TCR beta sequences and their occurrence across donors. Using immunosequencing, the study profiled T cell repertoires from approximately 700 subjects and related those repertoires to cytomegalovirus serostatus. High-throughput TCR immunosequencing, statistical association of individual TCRs with disease status, and machine learning were combined to predict cytomegalovirus infection status. In a later genetic analysis, genome-wide SNP genotypes for about 55% of the roughly 670 donors were used, and that subset was treated as a discovery cohort. A later analysis re-analyzed previously published TCR beta repertoires from approximately 700 donors and added high-resolution HLA genotyping to study TCR occurrence patterns. An earlier analysis of approximately 500 of the donors applied high-throughput TCR beta sequencing to assess whether each TCR beta V gene segment acted as functional or pseudogenic. All discovery cohort repertoires had been generated using a single sequencing platform. The study aimed to test whether cataloging public T cell receptors could reveal signatures of past pathogen exposure.

Paper-wide results and their limitations: According to the authors, the approach could potentially be generalized to other disease states and immunological phenotypes. In a later analysis, several top co-occurrence clusters were reported to appear linked to parvovirus B19, influenza, CMV and Epstein-Barr virus. The study gave a list of 150 to 200 TCR beta chains associated with cytomegalovirus. Because the 87-base-pair reads could not distinguish some IMGT-functional V segments, including TRBV6-2 and TRBV6-3, those segments were excluded. In a later analysis, HLA-associated TCR beta chains showed more clonal expansion and lower generation probabilities than non-associated chains that were equally common. When HLA alleles, especially DR and DQ, strongly co-occurred, TCR associations were difficult to assign to individual alleles. According to a later analysis, most CMV-associated TCR beta chains appeared to be HLA-restricted, and the HLA associations seemed to be driven largely by CMV exposure. A few of the identified cytomegalovirus-associated TCR beta chains were confirmed in vitro to be specific for cytomegalovirus antigens. The classifier was reported to diagnose cytomegalovirus status with high specificity and sensitivity in both the original cohort and the validation cohort. Across donors, most TCR sequences were observed very rarely, whereas some public TCRs were present in many individuals. CMV serostatus was the only immune exposure information available for the cohort. In a later analysis, TCR association rates were found to vary across HLA loci, with the most associated TCRs seen for DRB1 alleles and the fewest for HLA-C alleles. A cluster of highly shared sequence variants was judged likely to represent a technical artifact of the sequencing pipeline. Only TCR beta chains were sequenced in this cohort, and the absence of alpha or paired-chain data limited detectable features. The presence/absence analyses assumed that sequencing depth was roughly uniform across donors, and that assumption may not be true. Because HLA typing was unavailable for some donors at each locus, only the typed subset was used in association tests. In a later genetic analysis, fewer N-insertions in productive TCRs were reported among donors in an Asian-associated ancestry cluster than the approximately 710-donor mean. Correlated functional status among segregating V segments might be attributable to linkage disequilibrium, but an unknown experimental factor could not be ruled out. An earlier analysis of around 540 of the donors showed that most TCR beta V segments appeared in productive rearrangements either about 90% or about 30% of the time, which broadly matched IMGT annotations. Because counts were too low, fewer than 20 rarely observed V segments, including chromosome 9 orphons, were excluded from the earlier analysis of 587 of the donors. A later analysis associated 16,951 TCR beta sequences with specific HLA alleles at a false discovery rate of 0.05. In a later genetic analysis, a missense DCLRE1C variant was associated with V-gene and J-gene trimming of TCR beta chains, and the association was replicated in an independent cohort. A further reported finding was that TCR beta sequences accurately predicted the HLA-A and HLA-B alleles for most subjects in the first cohort.

The cohort was made up of under 800 healthy bone marrow donors. At the time of sampling, every cohort member was nominally healthy, though immune exposures that went unrecorded were likely present. The donor was CMV seropositive and was included in the group of 250 to 300 seropositive cohort members. Each donor provided a peripheral blood sample, and peripheral blood mononuclear cells were used for TCR beta sequencing. The Qiagen DNeasy Blood Extraction Kit was used to extract genomic DNA from the blood cell samples. The CDR3 sequence holds 15 residues, the cysteine and phenylalanine included. Of all the DNA, just the CDR3 is kept, 45 bases in frame from base 1. Per the germline V gene, KGHSH is the CDR1 and LQKENI is the CDR2. Between the V and J ends, shortened by 3 bases and 1 base respectively, the junction contains 12 bases.

The rearrangement combines TRBV18 with TRBJ2-5, and possibly TRBD1, on 5 matching bases. The sample comprised PBMCs. The sequence derives from a male donor in good health and CMV-seropositive. The nucleotide sequence is given as TGTGCCAGCTCACCTTCTTCCGACAGCCAAGAGACCCAGTACTTC. Its coded protein is CASSPSSDSQETQYF.